The next 23 T cell receptor beta chains were all read from a single sample in a study of T cells in Graves' hyperthyroidism and ophthalmopathy. Amplification of TCR beta CDR3 regions was performed using RNA transcripts as template. Using the HTBI primer set, a first-round RT-PCR was run on the TCR CDR3. TCRdb called the multiplex PCR reads again in MiXCR, with one record for every CDR3 protein. This sample has around 350,000 distinct CDR3 sequences, with 20% to 25% found just once. Specimen: blood. These TCRs come from a man in his forties or fifties with Graves' hyperthyroidism.

This clonotype was observed once. J is TRBJ2-3 and V is TRBV19, with unresolved D. Germline-derived CDR1 and CDR2 are LNHDA and SQIVND (reference sequence). The CDR3 contains 15 residues. V was pared by 5 bases and J by 4 bases, with 16 bases between. The CDR3 nucleotides are TGTGCCAGTAGTTTTGGCGGAGCCCCCCCAGATACGCAGTATTTT. This translates into CASSFGGAPPDTQYF.

The chain uses TRBV5-1 and TRBJ1-6; D is perhaps TRBD1 (5 bases). Trimming took 0 bases from V and 11 from J, leaving 18 bases between them. The CDR3 is made up of 16 amino acids. The germline gives CDR1 SGHRS, CDR2 YFSETQ. DNA for the CDR3: TGCGCCAGCAGCTTGGGGGGTAGCGGGACCACACCACCCCTCCACTTT. This translates into CASSLGGSGTTPPLHF.

The CDR3 nucleotides read TGTGCCAGCAGTTCCGGGGGAAGCTCTGGGGCCAACGTCCTGACTTTC. As protein: CASSSGGSSGANVLTF. The V and J genes are TRBV28 and TRBJ2-6; possible D gene TRBD2, 6 bases. The CDR3 is made up of 16 amino acids. Trimming left V 4 bases short and J 0 bases short, with 10 bases between. Germline lookup yields CDR1 MDHEN and CDR2 SYDVKM. Using reference TRBV28 and TRBJ2-6 for the parts outside the CDR3, the full variable domain is DVKVTQSSRYLVKRTGEKVFLECVQDMDHENMFWYRQDPGLGLRLIYFSYDVKMKEKGDIPEGYSVSREKKERFSLILESASTNQTSMYLCASSSGGSSGANVLTFGAGSRLTVL.

The chain employs TRBV20-1 and TRBJ1-1; D is possibly TRBD1 (6 bases). Trimming removed 5 bases from V and 0 bases from J, with 19 bases in between. CDR1 and CDR2 from the germline V gene are DFQATT and SNEGSKA (reference sequence). This CDR3 region has 16 residues. The CDR3 nucleotides are TGCAGTGCTTTAGGGGGGTGGAGGGACGTGAACACTGAAGCTTTCTTT. This gives the protein CSALGGWRDVNTEAFF.

The chain couples TRBV11-2 to TRBJ2-3, with TRBD2 as a possible D gene (6 bases). The CDR3 extends over 17 amino acids. CDR1 and CDR2 from the germline V gene are SGHAT and FQNNGV. Deletions cut 5 bases from V and 2 bases from J, with 20 bases between. The CDR3 region is CASSPQRAIKITDTQYF. The CDR3 nucleotides are TGTGCCAGCAGCCCCCAGCGGGCAATCAAAATCACAGATACGCAGTATTTT. The full variable domain, in which reference TRBV11-2 and TRBJ2-3 provide the parts outside the CDR3, is EAGVAQSPRYKIIEKRQSVAFWCNPISGHATLYWYQQILGQGPKLLIQFQNNGVVDDSQLPKDRFSAERLKGVDSTLKIQPAKLEDSAVYLCASSPQRAIKITDTQYFGPGTRLTVL.

The chain employs TRBV7-2 and TRBJ1-2; tentatively, D is TRBD1 (5 bases). The V gene's germline CDR1 is SGHTA and CDR2 FQGNSA. This CDR3 has 16 amino acids. Trimming took 1 base from V and 0 from J, leaving 12 bases between them. The CDR3: CASSLEGPDPNYGYTF. The CDR3 DNA reads TGTGCCAGCAGCTTAGAGGGGCCAGATCCTAACTATGGCTACACCTTC.

This clonotype was recorded a few times. The J gene is TRBJ2-7, the V gene TRBV20-1; 7 bases are a match to TRBD2. V was clipped by 0 bases and J by 5 bases; unmatched bases: 7. This CDR3 contains 14 residues. Germline V gives CDR1 DFQATT, CDR2 SNEGSKA (reference sequence). CDR3 nucleotides: TGCAGTGCTAGAGATTTCGGGACTACCCACGAGCAGTACTTC. Protein sequence: CSARDFGTTHEQYF.

The rearrangement joins TRBV6-2 or TRBV6-3 to TRBJ2-3, with 9 bases that match TRBD2. CDR1 is MNHEY and CDR2 is SVGEGT in the germline V gene. Losses at the gene ends were 5 bases for V and 6 bases for J; bases not matched to a gene: 6. This CDR3 is 14 amino acids long. The CDR3 region is CASSRLAEGDTQYF. CDR3 DNA sequence: TGTGCCAGCAGTAGACTAGCGGAGGGGGATACGCAGTATTTT.

CDR3 sequence (DNA): TGTGCCAGCAGACCCGGGACAACTAATGAAAAACTGTTTTTT. The encoded protein is CASRPGTTNEKLFF. The chain recombines TRBV6-1 with TRBJ1-4; D is ambiguous. CDR1 and CDR2 (germline): MNHNS, SASEGT. Deletions cut 6 bases from V and 0 bases from J, with 8 bases between. The CDR3 has 14 residues.

In this sample, this clonotype turned up a few times. The V call is TRBV12-3 or TRBV12-4, the J call TRBJ2-2, with D possibly matching TRBD1 (5 bases). Trimming cost V 6 bases and J 4 bases, with 9 bases left between them. CDR3 length equals 13 residues. CDR3 sequence: CASSPTGTGELFF. CDR3 DNA sequence: TGTGCCAGCAGCCCCACAGGCACCGGGGAGCTGTTTTTT.

This clonotype was recorded a few times. The chain employs TRBV5-8 and TRBJ1-2, with TRBD1 as a possible D gene (6 bases). The length of the CDR3 is 12 residues. With 7 bases removed from V and 7 bases from J, the gap between germline ends came to 14 bases. The germline CDR1 and CDR2 sequences are SGHTS and YDEGEE. CDR3 nucleotide sequence: TGTGCCAGCCCACACAGGGCATCTGGCTACACCTTC. Translated: CASPHRASGYTF.

This chain links TRBV24-1 with TRBJ2-3; tentatively, D is TRBD2 (6 bases). Germline V gives CDR1 KGHDR, CDR2 SFDVKD. V was shortened by 0 bases and J by 4 bases, with 10 bases between the two germline ends. The CDR3 is made up of 15 amino acids. CDR3 in DNA: TGTGCCACCAGTGATTTGGGACTATCACCAGATACGCAGTATTTT. This codes for CATSDLGLSPDTQYF.

The chain uses TRBV4-1 and TRBJ1-5; a weak D match, TRBD1 (5 bases). The CDR3 spans 15 residues. Germline CDR1 is MGHRA and CDR2 is YSYEKL. Trimming removed 3 bases at V and 4 bases at J, with 13 bases between. The CDR3 DNA reads as TGCGCCAGCAGCCACCCCGGACAAAAAAATCAGCCCCAGCATTTT. Its translation is CASSHPGQKNQPQHF.

Ten or more counts support this clonotype. The rearrangement joins TRBV18 to TRBJ2-7; D call uncertain. The CDR3 spans 11 residues. V was trimmed by 2 bases and J by 5 bases, leaving 4 bases between them. Germline lookup yields CDR1 KGHSH and CDR2 LQKENI. The CDR3 DNA reads TGTGCCAGCTCACCAAAAGACGAGCAGTACTTC. Residues: CASSPKDEQYF.

This clonotype was counted only a few times. The V and J genes are TRBV28 and TRBJ2-7; weak D call: TRBD2 (6 bases). V was clipped by 8 bases and J by 8 bases, with 25 bases between them. This CDR3 is built from 15 residues. Germline V lookup: CDR1 MDHEN, CDR2 SYDVKM. In nucleotides, the CDR3 is TGTGCCAGCTGCAACCTGATACTAGCCGGGACGAAGCAGTACTTC. It yields the protein CASCNLILAGTKQYF. The complete variable domain, with remaining parts taken from reference TRBV28 and TRBJ2-7, reads DVKVTQSSRYLVKRTGEKVFLECVQDMDHENMFWYRQDPGLGLRLIYFSYDVKMKEKGDIPEGYSVSREKKERFSLILESASTNQTSMYLCASCNLILAGTKQYFGPGTRLTVT.

The table lists this clonotype with many counts. V is TRBV11-2 and J is TRBJ1-1; D perhaps matches TRBD1 (6 bases). The CDR3 runs to 16 residues. The V end was cut by 5 bases, the J end by 1 base, with 17 bases between. The germline CDR1 and CDR2 sequences are SGHAT and FQNNGV. The CDR3 DNA is TGTGCCAGCAGCCCGTCTTGGGGGGGCGAGAACACTGAAGCTTTCTTT. Residues: CASSPSWGGENTEAFF.

This chain joins TRBV7-9 and TRBJ2-1; D is perhaps TRBD2 (6 bases). Germline assignment: CDR1 SEHNR and CDR2 FQNEAQ (reference sequence). The CDR3 extends over 15 amino acids. V gave up 6 bases and J gave up 7 bases, with 19 bases separating them. The CDR3 DNA is TGTGCCAGCAGTTCCGCGGGACCCCTCGAGAATGAGCAGTTCTTC. Amino acid sequence: CASSSAGPLENEQFF.

This clonotype was recorded many times. The V gene is TRBV6-1, the J gene TRBJ2-7; D is perhaps TRBD2 (7 bases). This CDR3 is 14 amino acids long. The V end was cut by 10 bases, the J end by 5 bases, with 21 bases between. CDR1 is MNHNS, CDR2 SASEGT, per germline. The CDR3 region has the DNA TGTGCCACCATCACGGGGGGCGCAAATAACGAGCAGTACTTC. Translation gives CATITGGANNEQYF.

This clonotype appeared many times. This CDR3 is CASRPVTSGLLYEQYF. The CDR3 coding sequence is TGTGCCAGCCGACCCGTGACTAGCGGTTTACTCTACGAGCAGTACTTC. The chain employs TRBV2 and TRBJ2-7; TRBD2 aligns across 9 bases. The CDR3 extends over 16 amino acids. Germline V lookup: CDR1 SNHLY, CDR2 FYNNEI. The V gene end was trimmed by 8 bases and the J gene end by 3 bases; junction bases not matched to a gene: 14.

V gene TRBV2 combines with J gene TRBJ2-2; D is unresolved. V was shortened by 6 bases and J by 1 base, with 9 bases between the two germline ends. The CDR3 is made up of 14 amino acids. Germline lookup yields CDR1 SNHLY and CDR2 FYNNEI. As DNA, the CDR3 is TGTGCCAGCAGAGGTAACGGGAACACCGGGGAGCTGTTTTTT. This codes for CASRGNGNTGELFF.

This clonotype was seen ten or more times. This sequence joins TRBV10-3 and TRBJ1-4, with 8 positions matching TRBD1. This CDR3 spans 13 amino acids. Trimming removed 6 bases from V and 5 bases from J; junction bases left unmatched: 2. The germline V gene has CDR1 ENHRY and CDR2 SYGVKD. The CDR3 DNA reads as TGTGCCATCAGGGGACAGGTCAATGAAAAACTGTTTTTT. Translating gives CAIRGQVNEKLFF.

The chain employs TRBV12-3 or TRBV12-4 and TRBJ2-3; no clear D. V gave up 2 bases and J gave up 4 bases, with 7 bases separating them. The CDR3 totals 13 residues. CDR3 DNA sequence: TGTGCCAGCAGTTTATTAAAACCAGATACGCAGTATTTT. The encoded protein is CASSLLKPDTQYF.

The V call is TRBV20-1, the J call TRBJ2-3, with D unresolved. Looked up from germline, CDR1 is DFQATT and CDR2 is SNEGSKA (reference sequence). Trimming shortened V by 1 base and J by 2 bases, and 10 bases separated the two germline ends. The CDR3 length is 14 residues. The CDR3 DNA reads as TGCAGTGCTAGAGCTTTCCGGAACACAGATACGCAGTATTTT. Protein product: CSARAFRNTDTQYF.